This T cell receptor beta chain derives from a study of regulatory T cells in long-lasting Graves disease. The sample holds a few counts of this clonotype. Investigators prepared the TCR beta libraries by applying iRepertoire HTBI primers and Arm-PCR of CDR3 regions. TCRdb used MiXCR to reprocess the multiplex PCR reads, holding one entry per CDR3 protein. The sample has hundreds of thousands of distinct CDR3 sequences; around 15% are singletons. Time point indicated: newly diagnosed GD, antithyroid drugs for less than 3 months. After RNA was extracted from PBMCs, the TCR library was made from it. Germline CDR1 reads MGHRA; CDR2 reads YSYEKL. CDR3 length: 15 residues. With 0 bases removed from V and 3 bases from J, the gap between germline ends came to 11 bases. The same sample was also studied in work on T cells in Graves' hyperthyroidism and ophthalmopathy.

The specimen was peripheral blood mononuclear cells (PBMCs), collected at new diagnosis, from a patient treated with antithyroid drugs. The receptor comes from a woman aged 35-65 years with Graves disease. The V call is TRBV4-1, the J call TRBJ1-1; no clear D. The DNA of the CDR3 is TGCGCCAGCAGCCAAGATAGAGGGTTTGACACTGAAGCTTTCTTT. It yields the protein CASSQDRGFDTEAFF.